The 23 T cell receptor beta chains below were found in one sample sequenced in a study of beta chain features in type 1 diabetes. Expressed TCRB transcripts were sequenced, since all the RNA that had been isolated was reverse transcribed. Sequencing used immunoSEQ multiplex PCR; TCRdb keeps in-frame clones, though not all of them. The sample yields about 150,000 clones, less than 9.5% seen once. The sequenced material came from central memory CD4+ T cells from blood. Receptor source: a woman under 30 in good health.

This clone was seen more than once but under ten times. This CDR3 reads CASSLGAGRGDTQYF. CDR3 nucleotide sequence: TGTGCCAGCAGCTTAGGGGCGGGAAGGGGAGATACGCAGTATTTT. The J gene is TRBJ2-3, the V gene TRBV5-4; the D gene is possibly TRBD2 (6 bases). Trimming shortened V by 2 bases and J by 5 bases, and 15 bases separated the two germline ends. CDR3 length: 15 amino acids. Germline V gene lookup returns CDR1 SGHNT and CDR2 YYREEE (reference sequence).

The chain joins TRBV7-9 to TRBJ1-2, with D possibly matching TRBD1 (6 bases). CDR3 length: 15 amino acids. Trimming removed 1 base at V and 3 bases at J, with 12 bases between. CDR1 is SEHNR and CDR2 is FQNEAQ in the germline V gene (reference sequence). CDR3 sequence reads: CASSLVRGRDYGYTF. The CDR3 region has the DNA TGTGCCAGCAGCTTAGTCAGGGGCAGAGACTATGGCTACACCTTC.

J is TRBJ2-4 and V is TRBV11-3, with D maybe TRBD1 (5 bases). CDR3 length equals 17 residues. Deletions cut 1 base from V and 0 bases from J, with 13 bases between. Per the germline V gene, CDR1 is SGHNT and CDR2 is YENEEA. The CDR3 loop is CASSLVVQGKAKNIQYF. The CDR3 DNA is TGTGCCAGCAGCTTAGTAGTCCAGGGTAAAGCCAAAAACATTCAGTACTTC.

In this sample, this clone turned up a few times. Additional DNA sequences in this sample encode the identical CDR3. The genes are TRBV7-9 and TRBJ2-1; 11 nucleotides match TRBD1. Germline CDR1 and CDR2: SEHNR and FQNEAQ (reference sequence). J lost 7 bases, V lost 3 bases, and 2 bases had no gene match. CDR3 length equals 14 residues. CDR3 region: CASSLGQGGNEQFF. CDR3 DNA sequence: TGTGCCAGCAGCTTGGGACAGGGGGGAAATGAGCAGTTCTTC.

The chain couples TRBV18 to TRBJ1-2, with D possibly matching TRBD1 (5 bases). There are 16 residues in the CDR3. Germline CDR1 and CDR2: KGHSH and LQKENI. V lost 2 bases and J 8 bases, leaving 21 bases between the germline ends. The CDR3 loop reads CASSPGRGHTPRGYTF. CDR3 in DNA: TGTGCCAGCTCACCAGGGCGAGGACACACTCCCCGGGGCTACACCTTC. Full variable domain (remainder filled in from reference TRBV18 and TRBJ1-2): NAGVMQNPRHLVRRRGQEARLRCSPMKGHSHVYWYRQLPEEGLKFMVYLQKENIIDESGMPKERFSAEFPKEGPSILRIQQVVRGDSAAYFCASSPGRGHTPRGYTFGSGTRLTVV.

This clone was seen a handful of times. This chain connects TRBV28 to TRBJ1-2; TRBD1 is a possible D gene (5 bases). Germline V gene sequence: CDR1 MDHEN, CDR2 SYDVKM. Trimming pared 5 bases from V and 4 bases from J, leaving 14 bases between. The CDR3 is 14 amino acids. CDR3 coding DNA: TGTGCCAGCAGTCGGCCCACCGGGGGCTATGGCTACACCTTC. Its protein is CASSRPTGGYGYTF.

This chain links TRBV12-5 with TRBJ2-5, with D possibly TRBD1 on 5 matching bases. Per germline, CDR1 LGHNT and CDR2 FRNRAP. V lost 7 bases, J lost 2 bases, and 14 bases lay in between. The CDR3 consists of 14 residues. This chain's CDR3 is CASVARTPQETQYF. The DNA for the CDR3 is TGTGCTAGTGTTGCCAGGACACCTCAAGAGACCCAGTACTTC.

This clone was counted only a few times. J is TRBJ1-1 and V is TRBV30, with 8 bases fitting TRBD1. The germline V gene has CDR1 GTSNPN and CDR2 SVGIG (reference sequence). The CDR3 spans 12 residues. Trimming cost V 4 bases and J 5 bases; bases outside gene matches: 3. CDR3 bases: TGTGCCTGGACAGGGGGCCGAACTGAAGCTTTCTTT. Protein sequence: CAWTGGRTEAFF.

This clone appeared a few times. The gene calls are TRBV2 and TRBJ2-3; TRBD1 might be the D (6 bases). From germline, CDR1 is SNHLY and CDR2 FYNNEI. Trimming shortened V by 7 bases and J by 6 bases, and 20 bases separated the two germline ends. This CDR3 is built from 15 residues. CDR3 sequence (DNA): TGTGCCAGCAACTACGGGATCCAGGGGTCCGATACGCAGTATTTT. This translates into CASNYGIQGSDTQYF. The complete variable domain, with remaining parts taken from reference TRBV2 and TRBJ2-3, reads EPEVTQTPSHQVTQMGQEVILRCVPISNHLYFYWYRQILGQKVEFLVSFYNNEISEKSEIFDDQFSVERPDGSNFTLKIRSTKLEDSAMYFCASNYGIQGSDTQYFGPGTRLTVL.

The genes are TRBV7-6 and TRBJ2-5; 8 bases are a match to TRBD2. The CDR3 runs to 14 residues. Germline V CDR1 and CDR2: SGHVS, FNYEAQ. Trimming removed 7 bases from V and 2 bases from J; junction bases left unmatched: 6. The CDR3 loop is CASTLAGGQETQYF. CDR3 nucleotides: TGTGCCAGCACCCTTGCGGGGGGTCAAGAGACCCAGTACTTC. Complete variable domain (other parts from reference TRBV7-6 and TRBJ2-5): GAGVSQSPRYKVTKRGQDVALRCDPISGHVSLYWYRQALGQGPEFLTYFNYEAQQDKSGLPNDRFSAERPEGSISTLTIQRTEQRDSAMYRCASTLAGGQETQYFGPGTRLLVL.

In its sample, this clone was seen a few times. CDR3 sequence: CASSPQIYYGYTF. In DNA form, the CDR3 reads TGTGCCAGCAGCCCACAGATCTACTATGGCTACACCTTC. The chain is built from TRBV14 and TRBJ1-2; D unclear. The CDR3 loop spans 13 amino acids. The V end lost 4 bases, the J end lost 3 bases, and 9 bases lay between the germline ends. Germline CDR1 and CDR2: SGHDN and FVKESK.

The CDR3: CASSLGTRANTGELFF. CDR3 bases: TGTGCCAGCAGCCTTGGGACTAGGGCGAACACCGGGGAGCTGTTTTTT. The rearrangement uses TRBV9 and TRBJ2-2; TRBD2 agrees at 8 bases. After removal of 4 bases from V and 0 bases from J, the junction contained 5 bases not matched to a gene. CDR1 SGDLS and CDR2 YYNGEE come from the germline V gene. The CDR3 runs 16 residues.

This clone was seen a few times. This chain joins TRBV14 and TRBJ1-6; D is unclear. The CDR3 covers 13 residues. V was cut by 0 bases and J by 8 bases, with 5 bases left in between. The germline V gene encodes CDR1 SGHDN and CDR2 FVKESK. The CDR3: CASSQDEHSPLHF. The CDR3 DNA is TGTGCCAGCAGCCAAGATGAGCATTCACCCCTCCACTTT.

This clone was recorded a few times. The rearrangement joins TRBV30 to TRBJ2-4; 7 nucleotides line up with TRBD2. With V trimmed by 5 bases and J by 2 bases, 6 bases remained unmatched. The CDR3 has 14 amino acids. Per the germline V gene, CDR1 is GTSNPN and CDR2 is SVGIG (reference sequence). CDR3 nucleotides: TGTGCCTGGGGAGGGAGGGGCCCCAAAAACATTCAGTACTTC. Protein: CAWGGRGPKNIQYF. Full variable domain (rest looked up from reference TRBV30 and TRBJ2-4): SQTIHQWPATLVQPVGSPLSLECTVEGTSNPNLYWYRQAAGRGLQLLFYSVGIGQISSEVPQNLSASRPQDRQFILSSKKLLLSDSGFYLCAWGGRGPKNIQYFGAGTRLSVL.

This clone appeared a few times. The CDR3 DNA sequence: TGTGCCAGCAGTTATCAGGGAAAAGATACGCAGTATTTT. Translation: CASSYQGKDTQYF. This rearrangement joins TRBV7-3 to TRBJ2-3, with a weak D call TRBD1 (5 bases). The CDR3 spans 13 residues. With 6 bases removed from V and 5 bases from J, the gap between germline ends came to 12 bases. Germline loops: CDR1 SGHTA, CDR2 FQGTGA.

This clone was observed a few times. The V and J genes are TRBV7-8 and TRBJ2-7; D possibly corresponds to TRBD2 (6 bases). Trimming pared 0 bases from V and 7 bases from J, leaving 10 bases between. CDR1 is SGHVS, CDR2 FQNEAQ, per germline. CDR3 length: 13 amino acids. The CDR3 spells CASSLAGGEEQYF. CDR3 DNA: TGTGCCAGCAGCTTAGCGGGGGGTGAGGAGCAGTACTTC.

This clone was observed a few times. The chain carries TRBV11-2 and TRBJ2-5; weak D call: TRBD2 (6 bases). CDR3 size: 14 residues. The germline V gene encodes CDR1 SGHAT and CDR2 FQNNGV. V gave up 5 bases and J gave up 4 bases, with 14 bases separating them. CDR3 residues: CASSPGDSRETQYF. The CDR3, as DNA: TGTGCCAGCAGCCCGGGGGATAGCAGAGAGACCCAGTACTTC.

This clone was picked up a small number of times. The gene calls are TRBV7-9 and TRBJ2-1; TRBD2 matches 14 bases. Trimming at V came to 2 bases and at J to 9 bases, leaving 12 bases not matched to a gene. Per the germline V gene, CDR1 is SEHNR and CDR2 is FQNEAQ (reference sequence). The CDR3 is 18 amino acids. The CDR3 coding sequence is TGTGCCAGCAGCTTAAATCAGGGACTAGCGGGAGAACGGAGTGAGCAGTTCTTC. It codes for CASSLNQGLAGERSEQFF.

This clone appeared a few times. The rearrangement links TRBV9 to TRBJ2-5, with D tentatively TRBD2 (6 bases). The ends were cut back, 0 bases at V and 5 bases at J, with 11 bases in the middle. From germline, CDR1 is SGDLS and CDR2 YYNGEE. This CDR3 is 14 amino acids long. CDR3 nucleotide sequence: TGTGCCAGCAGCGTAGTTGACGGAGGGGAGACCCAGTACTTC. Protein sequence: CASSVVDGGETQYF.

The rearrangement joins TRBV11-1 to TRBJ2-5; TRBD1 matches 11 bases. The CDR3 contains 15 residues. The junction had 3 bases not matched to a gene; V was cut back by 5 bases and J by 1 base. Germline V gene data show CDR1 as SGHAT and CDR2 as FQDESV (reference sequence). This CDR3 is CASSQGQGAQETQYF. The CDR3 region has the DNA TGTGCCAGCAGCCAAGGACAGGGGGCCCAAGAGACCCAGTACTTC. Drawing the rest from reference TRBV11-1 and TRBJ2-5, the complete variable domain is EAEVAQSPRYKITEKSQAVAFWCDPISGHATLYWYRQILGQGPELLVQFQDESVVDDSQLPKDRFSAERLKGVDSTLKIQPAELGDSAMYLCASSQGQGAQETQYFGPGTRLLVL.

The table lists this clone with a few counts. The CDR3 DNA is TGTGCCAGCAGCTCTACACTAGCGGGAATGGCAGATACGCAGTATTTT. The encoded protein is CASSSTLAGMADTQYF. This sequence joins TRBV13 and TRBJ2-3; TRBD2 matches 10 bases. Germline loops: CDR1 PRHDT, CDR2 FYEKMQ (reference sequence). This CDR3 spans 16 amino acids. V lost 4 bases to trimming and J lost 4 bases; unmatched junction nucleotides: 8.

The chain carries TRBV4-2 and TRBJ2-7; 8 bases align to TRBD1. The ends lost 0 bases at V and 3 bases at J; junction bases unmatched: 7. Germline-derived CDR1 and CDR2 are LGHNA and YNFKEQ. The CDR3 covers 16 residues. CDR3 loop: CASSQDFGQGRYEQYF. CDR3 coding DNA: TGTGCCAGCAGCCAAGATTTCGGACAGGGACGCTACGAGCAGTACTTC.

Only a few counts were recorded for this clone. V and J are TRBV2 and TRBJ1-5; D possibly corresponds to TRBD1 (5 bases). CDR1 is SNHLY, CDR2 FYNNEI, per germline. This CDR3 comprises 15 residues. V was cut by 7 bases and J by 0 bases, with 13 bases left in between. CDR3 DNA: TGTGCCAGCACCCGACAGACGTATAGCAATCAGCCCCAGCATTTT. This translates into CASTRQTYSNQPQHF.